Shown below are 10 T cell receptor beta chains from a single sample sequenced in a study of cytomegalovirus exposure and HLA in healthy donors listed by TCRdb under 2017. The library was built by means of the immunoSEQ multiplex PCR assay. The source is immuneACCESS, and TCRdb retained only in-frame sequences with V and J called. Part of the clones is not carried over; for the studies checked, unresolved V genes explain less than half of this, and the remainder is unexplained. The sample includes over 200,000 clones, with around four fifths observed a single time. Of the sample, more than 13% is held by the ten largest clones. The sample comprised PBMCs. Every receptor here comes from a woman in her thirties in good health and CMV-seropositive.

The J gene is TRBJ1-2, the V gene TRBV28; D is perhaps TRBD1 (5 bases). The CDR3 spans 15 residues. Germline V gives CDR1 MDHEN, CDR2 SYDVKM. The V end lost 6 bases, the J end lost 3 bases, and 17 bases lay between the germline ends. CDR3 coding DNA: TGTGCCAGCAGAGTTTATGAGGACACCGACTATGGCTACACCTTC. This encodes CASRVYEDTDYGYTF.

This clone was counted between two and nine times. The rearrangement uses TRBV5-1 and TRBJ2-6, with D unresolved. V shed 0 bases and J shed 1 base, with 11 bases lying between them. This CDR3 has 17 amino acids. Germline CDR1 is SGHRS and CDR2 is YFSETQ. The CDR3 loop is CASSLAVSLSGANVLTF. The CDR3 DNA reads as TGCGCCAGCAGCTTGGCGGTTTCTCTATCTGGGGCCAACGTCCTGACTTTC.

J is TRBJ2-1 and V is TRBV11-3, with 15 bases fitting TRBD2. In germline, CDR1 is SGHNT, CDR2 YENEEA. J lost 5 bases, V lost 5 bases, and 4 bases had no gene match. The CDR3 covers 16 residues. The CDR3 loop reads CASSHGTSGRNNEQFF. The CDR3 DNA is TGTGCCAGCAGCCACGGGACTAGCGGGAGGAACAATGAGCAGTTCTTC.

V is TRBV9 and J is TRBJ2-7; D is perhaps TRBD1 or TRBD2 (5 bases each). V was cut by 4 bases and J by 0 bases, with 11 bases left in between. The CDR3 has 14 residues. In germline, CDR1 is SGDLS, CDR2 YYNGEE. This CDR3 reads CASSPGTTSYEQYF. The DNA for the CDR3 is TGTGCCAGCAGCCCCGGGACCACCTCCTACGAGCAGTACTTC.

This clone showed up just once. The CDR3 nucleotides are TGCAGCGTTGATGTTCCAGGAGGGGCCAGACTCTATGGCTACACCTTC. Its translation: CSVDVPGGARLYGYTF. The V gene is TRBV29-1, the J gene TRBJ1-2; a weak D match, TRBD1 (5 bases). The CDR3 is made up of 16 amino acids. The V gene's germline CDR1 is SQVTM and CDR2 ANQGSEA. V lost 3 bases and J lost 4, with 21 bases in between.

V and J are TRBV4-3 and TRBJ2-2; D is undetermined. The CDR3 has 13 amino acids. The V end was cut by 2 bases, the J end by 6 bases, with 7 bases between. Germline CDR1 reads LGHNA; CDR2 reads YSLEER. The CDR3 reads CASSQRIAGELFF. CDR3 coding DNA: TGCGCCAGCAGCCAACGAATCGCCGGGGAGCTGTTTTTT.

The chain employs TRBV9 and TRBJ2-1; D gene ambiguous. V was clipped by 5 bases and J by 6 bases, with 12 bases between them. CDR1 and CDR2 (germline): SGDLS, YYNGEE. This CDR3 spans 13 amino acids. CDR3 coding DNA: TGTGCCAGCAGTCCCTCCCTCTCCAATGAGCAGTTCTTC. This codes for CASSPSLSNEQFF.

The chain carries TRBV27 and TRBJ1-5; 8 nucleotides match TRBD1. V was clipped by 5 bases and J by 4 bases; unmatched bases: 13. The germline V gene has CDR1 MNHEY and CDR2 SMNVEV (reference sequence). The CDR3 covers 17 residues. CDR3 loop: CASSLLYRGEKNQPQHF. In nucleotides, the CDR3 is TGTGCCAGCAGTCTTTTATACAGGGGGGAGAAAAATCAGCCCCAGCATTTT.

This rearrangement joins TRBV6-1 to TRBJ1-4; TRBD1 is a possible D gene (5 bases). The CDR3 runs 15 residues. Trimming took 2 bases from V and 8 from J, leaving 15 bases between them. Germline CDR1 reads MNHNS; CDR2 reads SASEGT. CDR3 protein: CASSERGVRKEKLFF. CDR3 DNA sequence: TGTGCCAGCAGTGAAAGGGGCGTTCGAAAGGAAAAACTGTTTTTT.

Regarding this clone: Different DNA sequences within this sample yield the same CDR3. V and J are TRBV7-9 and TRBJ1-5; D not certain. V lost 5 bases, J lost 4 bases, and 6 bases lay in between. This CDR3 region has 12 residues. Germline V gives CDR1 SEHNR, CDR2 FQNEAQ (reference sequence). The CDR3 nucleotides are TGTGCCAGCAGCCTAGGGAATCAGCCCCAGCATTTT. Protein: CASSLGNQPQHF.